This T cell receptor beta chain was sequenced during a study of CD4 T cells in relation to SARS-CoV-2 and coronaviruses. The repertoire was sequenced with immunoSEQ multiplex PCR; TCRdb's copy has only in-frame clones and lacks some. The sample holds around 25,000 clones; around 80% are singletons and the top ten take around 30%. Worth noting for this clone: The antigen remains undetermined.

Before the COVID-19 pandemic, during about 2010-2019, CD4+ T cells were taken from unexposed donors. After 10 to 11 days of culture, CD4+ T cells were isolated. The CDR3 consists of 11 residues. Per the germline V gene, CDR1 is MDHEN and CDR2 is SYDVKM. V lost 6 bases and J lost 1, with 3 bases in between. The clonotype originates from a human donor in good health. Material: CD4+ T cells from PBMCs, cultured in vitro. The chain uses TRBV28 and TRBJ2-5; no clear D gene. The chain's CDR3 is CASRAQETQYF. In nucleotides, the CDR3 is TGTGCCAGCAGGGCCCAAGAGACCCAGTACTTC.